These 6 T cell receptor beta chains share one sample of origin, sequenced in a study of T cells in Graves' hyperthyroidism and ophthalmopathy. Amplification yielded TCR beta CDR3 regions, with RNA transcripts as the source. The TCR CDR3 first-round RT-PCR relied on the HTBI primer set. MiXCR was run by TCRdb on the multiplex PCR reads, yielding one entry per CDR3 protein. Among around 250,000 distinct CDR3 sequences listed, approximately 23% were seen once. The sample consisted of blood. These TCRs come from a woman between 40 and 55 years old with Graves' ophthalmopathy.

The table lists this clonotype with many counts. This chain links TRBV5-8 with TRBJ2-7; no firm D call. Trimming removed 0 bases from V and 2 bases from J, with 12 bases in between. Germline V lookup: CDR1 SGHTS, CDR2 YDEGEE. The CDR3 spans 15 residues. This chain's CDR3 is CASSLEWAETYEQYF. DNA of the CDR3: TGTGCCAGCAGCTTGGAGTGGGCAGAAACCTACGAGCAGTACTTC. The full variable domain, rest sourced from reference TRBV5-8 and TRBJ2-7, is EAGVTQSPTHLIKTRGQQATLRCSPISGHTSVYWYQQALGLGLQFLLWYDEGEERNRGNFPPRFSGRQFPNYSSELNVNALELEDSALYLCASSLEWAETYEQYFGPGTRLTVT.

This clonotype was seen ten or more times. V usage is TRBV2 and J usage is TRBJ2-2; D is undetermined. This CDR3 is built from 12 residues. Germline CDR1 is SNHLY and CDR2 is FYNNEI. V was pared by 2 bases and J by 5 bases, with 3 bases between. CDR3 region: CASSERTGELFF. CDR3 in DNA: TGTGCCAGCAGTGAAAGAACCGGGGAGCTGTTTTTT.

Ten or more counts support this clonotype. As DNA, the CDR3 is TGTGCCAGCAGCTTTAGGAATCTGGGGATCACTGAAGCTTTCTTT. It codes for CASSFRNLGITEAFF. The V and J genes are TRBV11-1 and TRBJ1-1; D gene uncertain. Germline V gene sequence: CDR1 SGHAT, CDR2 FQDESV (reference sequence). V was cut by 3 bases and J by 4 bases, with 15 bases left in between. The CDR3 is made up of 15 amino acids.

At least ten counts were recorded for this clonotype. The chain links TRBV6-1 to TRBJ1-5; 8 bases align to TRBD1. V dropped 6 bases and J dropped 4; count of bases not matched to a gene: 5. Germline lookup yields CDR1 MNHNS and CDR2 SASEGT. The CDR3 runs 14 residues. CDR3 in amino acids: CASSLNRGNQPQHF. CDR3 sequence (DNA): TGTGCCAGCAGCCTTAACAGGGGGAATCAGCCCCAGCATTTT.

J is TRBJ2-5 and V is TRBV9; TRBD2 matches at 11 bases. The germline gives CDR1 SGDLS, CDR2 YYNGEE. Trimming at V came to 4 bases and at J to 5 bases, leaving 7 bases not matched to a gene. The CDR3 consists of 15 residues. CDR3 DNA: TGTGCCAGCAGCCGTAGCGGGAGGGTAGCTGAGACCCAGTACTTC. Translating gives CASSRSGRVAETQYF.

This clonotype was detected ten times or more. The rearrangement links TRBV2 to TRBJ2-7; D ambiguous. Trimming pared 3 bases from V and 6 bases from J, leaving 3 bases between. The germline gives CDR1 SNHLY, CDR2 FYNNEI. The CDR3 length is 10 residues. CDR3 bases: TGTGCCAGCAGTGAGAGCGAGCAGTACTTC. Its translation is CASSESEQYF.